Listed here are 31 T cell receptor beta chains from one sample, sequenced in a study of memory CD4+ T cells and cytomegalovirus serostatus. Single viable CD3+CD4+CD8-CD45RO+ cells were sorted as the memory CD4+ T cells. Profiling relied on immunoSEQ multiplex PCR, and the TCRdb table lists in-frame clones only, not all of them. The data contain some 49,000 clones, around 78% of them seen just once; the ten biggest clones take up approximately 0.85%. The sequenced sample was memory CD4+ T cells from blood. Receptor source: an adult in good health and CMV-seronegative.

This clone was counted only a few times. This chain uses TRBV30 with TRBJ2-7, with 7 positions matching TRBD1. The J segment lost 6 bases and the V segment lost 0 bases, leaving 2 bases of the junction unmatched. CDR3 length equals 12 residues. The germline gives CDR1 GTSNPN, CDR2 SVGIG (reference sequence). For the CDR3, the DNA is TGTGCCTGGAGTGTCCGGACAGGCGAGCAGTACTTC. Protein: CAWSVRTGEQYF.

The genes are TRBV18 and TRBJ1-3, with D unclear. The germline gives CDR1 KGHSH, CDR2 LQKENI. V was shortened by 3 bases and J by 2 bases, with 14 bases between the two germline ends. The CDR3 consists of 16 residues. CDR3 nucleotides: TGTGCCAGCTCACCGGTAGGGTCAAAAACTGGAAACACCATATATTTT. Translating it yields CASSPVGSKTGNTIYF. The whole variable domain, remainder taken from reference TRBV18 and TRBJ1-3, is NAGVMQNPRHLVRRRGQEARLRCSPMKGHSHVYWYRQLPEEGLKFMVYLQKENIIDESGMPKERFSAEFPKEGPSILRIQQVVRGDSAAYFCASSPVGSKTGNTIYFGEGSWLTVV.

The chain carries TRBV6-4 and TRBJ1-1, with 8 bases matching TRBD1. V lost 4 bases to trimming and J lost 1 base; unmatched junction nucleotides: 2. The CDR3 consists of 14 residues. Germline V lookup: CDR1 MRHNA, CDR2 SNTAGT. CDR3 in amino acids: CASSADRGNTEAFF. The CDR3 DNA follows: TGTGCCAGCAGTGCCGACAGGGGGAACACTGAAGCTTTCTTT.

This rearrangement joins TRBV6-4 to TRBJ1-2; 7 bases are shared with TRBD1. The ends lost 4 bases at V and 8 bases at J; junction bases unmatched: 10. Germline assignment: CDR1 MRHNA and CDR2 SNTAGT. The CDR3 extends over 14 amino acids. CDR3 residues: CASSAGTESSGYTF. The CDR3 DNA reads TGTGCCAGCAGTGCTGGGACAGAGTCGAGCGGCTACACCTTC.

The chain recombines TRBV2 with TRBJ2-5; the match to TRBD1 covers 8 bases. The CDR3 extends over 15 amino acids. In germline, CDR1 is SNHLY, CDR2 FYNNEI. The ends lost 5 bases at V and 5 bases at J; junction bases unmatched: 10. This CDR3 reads CASSPSGQGRETQYF. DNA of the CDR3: TGTGCCAGCAGTCCCAGCGGACAGGGCAGGGAGACCCAGTACTTC.

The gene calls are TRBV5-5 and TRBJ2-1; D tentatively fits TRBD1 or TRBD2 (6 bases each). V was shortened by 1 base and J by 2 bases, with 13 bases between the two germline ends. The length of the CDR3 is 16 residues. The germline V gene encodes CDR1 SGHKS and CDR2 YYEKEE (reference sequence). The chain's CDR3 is CASSLYWGATYNEQFF. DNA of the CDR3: TGTGCCAGCAGCTTGTATTGGGGGGCGACCTACAATGAGCAGTTCTTC.

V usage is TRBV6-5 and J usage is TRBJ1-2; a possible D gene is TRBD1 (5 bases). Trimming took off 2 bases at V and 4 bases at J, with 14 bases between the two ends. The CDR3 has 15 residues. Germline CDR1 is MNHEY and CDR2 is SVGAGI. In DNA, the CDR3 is TGTGCCAGCAGTTACGCGGGGGTGGGATCCTATGGCTACACCTTC. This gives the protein CASSYAGVGSYGYTF.

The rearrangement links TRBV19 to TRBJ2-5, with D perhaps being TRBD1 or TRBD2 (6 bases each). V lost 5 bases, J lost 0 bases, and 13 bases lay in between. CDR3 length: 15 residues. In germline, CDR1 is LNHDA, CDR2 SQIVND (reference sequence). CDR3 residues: CASSLGGVNQETQYF. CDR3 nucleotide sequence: TGTGCCAGTAGTTTGGGGGGCGTCAACCAAGAGACCCAGTACTTC.

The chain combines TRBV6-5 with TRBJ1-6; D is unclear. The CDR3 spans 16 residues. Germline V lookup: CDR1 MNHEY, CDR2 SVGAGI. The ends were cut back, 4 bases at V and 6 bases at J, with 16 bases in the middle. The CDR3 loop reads CASSSLSGTGNSPLHF. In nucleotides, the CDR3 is TGTGCCAGCAGTTCTTTGTCGGGAACGGGTAATTCACCCCTCCACTTT.

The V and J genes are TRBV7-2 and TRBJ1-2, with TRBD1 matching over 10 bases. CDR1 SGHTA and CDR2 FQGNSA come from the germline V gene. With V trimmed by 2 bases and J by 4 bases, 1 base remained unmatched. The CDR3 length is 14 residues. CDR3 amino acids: CASSLWTGGYGYTF. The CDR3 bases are TGTGCCAGCAGCTTATGGACAGGGGGCTATGGCTACACCTTC.

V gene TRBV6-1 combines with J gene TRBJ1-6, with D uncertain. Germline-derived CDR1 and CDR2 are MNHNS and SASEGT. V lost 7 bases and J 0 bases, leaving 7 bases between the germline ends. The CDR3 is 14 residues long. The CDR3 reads CASTGGSYNSPLHF. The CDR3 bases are TGTGCCAGCACGGGCGGCTCCTATAATTCACCCCTCCACTTT.

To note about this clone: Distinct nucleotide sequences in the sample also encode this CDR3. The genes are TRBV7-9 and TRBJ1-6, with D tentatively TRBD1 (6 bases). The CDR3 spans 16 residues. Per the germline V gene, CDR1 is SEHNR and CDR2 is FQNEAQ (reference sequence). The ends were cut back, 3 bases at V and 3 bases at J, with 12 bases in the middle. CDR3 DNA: TGTGCCAGCAGCTTGGGGCAGGGGTTCTATAATTCACCCCTCCACTTT. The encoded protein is CASSLGQGFYNSPLHF. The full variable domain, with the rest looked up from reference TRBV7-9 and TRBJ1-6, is DTGVSQNPRHKITKRGQNVTFRCDPISEHNRLYWYRQTLGQGPEFLTYFQNEAQLEKSRLLSDRFSAERPKGSFSTLEIQRTEQGDSAMYLCASSLGQGFYNSPLHFGNGTRLTVT.

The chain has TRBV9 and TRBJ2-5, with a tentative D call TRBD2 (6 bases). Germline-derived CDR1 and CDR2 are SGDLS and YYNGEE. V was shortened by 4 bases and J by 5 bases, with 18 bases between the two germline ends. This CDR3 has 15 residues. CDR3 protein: CASSPFEGSGETQYF. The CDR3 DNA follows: TGTGCCAGCAGCCCGTTTGAGGGGAGCGGGGAGACCCAGTACTTC.

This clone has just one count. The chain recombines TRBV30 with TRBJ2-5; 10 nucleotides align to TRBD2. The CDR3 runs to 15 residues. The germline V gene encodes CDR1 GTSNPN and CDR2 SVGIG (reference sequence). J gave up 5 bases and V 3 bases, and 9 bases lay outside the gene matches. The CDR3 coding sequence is TGTGCCTGGAGAAAAGGGACTAGCGTCGGGGAGACCCAGTACTTC. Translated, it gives CAWRKGTSVGETQYF.

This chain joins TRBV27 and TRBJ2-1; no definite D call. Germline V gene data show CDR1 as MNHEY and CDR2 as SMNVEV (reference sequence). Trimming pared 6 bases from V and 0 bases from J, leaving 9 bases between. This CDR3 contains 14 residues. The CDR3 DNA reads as TGTGCCAGCAGGCGACTCGACTCCTACAATGAGCAGTTCTTC. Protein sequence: CASRRLDSYNEQFF.

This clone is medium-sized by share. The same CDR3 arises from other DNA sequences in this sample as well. CDR3 DNA sequence: TGCGCCAGCAGCCCGCGGGACAGAAACTATGGCTACACCTTC. Translation gives CASSPRDRNYGYTF. The chain carries TRBV5-1 and TRBJ1-2; 7 positions agree with TRBD1. CDR1 is SGHRS and CDR2 is YFSETQ in the germline V gene. J lost 2 bases, V lost 4 bases, and 5 bases had no gene match. The length of the CDR3 is 14 residues.

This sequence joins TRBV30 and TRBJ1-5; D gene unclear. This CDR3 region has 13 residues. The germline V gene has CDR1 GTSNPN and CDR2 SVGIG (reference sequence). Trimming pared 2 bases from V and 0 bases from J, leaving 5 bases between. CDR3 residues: CAWSPSSNQPQHF. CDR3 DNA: TGTGCCTGGAGTCCGAGTAGCAATCAGCCCCAGCATTTT.

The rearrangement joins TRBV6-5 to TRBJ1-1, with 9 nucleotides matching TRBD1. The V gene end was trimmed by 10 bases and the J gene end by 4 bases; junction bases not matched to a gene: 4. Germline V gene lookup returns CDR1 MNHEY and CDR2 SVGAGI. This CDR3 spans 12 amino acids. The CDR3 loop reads CATYRGLTEAFF. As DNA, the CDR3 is TGTGCCACCTACAGGGGGCTCACTGAAGCTTTCTTT.

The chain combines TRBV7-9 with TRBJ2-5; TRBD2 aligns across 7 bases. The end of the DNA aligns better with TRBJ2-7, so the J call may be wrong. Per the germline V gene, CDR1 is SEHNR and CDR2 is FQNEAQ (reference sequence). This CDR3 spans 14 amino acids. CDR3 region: CASSKAGRLNEQYF. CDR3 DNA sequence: TGTGCCAGCAGCAAAGCCGGGAGGCTGAACGAGCAGTACTTC.

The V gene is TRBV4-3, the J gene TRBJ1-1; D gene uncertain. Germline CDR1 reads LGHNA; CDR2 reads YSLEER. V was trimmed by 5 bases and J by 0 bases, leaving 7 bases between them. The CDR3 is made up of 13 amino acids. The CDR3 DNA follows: TGCGCCAGCAGCGGGCTTCTGAACACTGAAGCTTTCTTT. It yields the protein CASSGLLNTEAFF.

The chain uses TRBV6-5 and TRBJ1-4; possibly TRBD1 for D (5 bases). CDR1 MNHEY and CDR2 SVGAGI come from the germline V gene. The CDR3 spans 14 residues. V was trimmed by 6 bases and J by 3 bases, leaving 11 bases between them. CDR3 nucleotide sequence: TGTGCCAGCAGCCCTCAGGGATCTAATGAAAAACTGTTTTTT. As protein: CASSPQGSNEKLFF.

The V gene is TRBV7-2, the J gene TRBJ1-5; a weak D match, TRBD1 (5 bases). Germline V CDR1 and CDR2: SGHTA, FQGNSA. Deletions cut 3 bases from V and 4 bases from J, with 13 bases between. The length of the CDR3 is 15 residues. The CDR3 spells CASSLGPGKNQPQHF. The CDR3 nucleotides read TGTGCCAGCAGCTTGGGGCCAGGTAAGAATCAGCCCCAGCATTTT.

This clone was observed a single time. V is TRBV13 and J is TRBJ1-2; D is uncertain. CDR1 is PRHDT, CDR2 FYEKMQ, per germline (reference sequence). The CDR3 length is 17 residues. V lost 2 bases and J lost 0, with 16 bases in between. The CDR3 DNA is TGTGCCAGCAGCTTATCGGGCAGTAGCAGGCCTAACTATGGCTACACCTTC. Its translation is CASSLSGSSRPNYGYTF. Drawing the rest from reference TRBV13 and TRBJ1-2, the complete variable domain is AAGVIQSPRHLIKEKRETATLKCYPIPRHDTVYWYQQGPGQDPQFLISFYEKMQSDKGSIPDRFSAQQFSDYHSELNMSSLELGDSALYFCASSLSGSSRPNYGYTFGSGTRLTVV.

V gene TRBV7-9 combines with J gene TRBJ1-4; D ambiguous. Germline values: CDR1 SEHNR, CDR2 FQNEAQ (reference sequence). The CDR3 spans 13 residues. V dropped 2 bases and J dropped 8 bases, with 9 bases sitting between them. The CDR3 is CASSLLGKEKLFF. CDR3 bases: TGTGCCAGCAGCTTACTCGGAAAAGAAAAACTGTTTTTT.

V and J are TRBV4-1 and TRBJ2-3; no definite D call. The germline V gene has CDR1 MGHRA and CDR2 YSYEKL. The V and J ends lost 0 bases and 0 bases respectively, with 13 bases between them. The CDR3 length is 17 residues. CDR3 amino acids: CASSQDLVAISTDTQYF. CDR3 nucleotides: TGCGCCAGCAGCCAAGATCTCGTCGCGATTAGCACAGATACGCAGTATTTT.

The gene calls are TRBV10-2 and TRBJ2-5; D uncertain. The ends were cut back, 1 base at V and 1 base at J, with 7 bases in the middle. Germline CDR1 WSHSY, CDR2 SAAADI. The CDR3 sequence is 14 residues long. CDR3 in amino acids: CASSEWVSQETQYF. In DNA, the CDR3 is TGCGCCAGCAGTGAGTGGGTGAGCCAAGAGACCCAGTACTTC.

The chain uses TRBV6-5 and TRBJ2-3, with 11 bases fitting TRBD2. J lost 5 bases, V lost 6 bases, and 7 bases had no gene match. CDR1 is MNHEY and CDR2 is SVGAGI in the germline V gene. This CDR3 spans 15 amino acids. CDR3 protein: CASSRTSGRVDTQYF. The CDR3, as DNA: TGTGCCAGCAGCCGGACTAGCGGGCGAGTAGATACGCAGTATTTT.

For the CDR3, the DNA is TGTGCCAGCAGCTTCTCGGTGGGCAACACTGAAGCTTTCTTT. Protein sequence: CASSFSVGNTEAFF. The J gene is TRBJ1-1, the V gene TRBV5-4; no clear D. This CDR3 contains 14 residues. Germline values: CDR1 SGHNT, CDR2 YYREEE (reference sequence). Trimming removed 2 bases from V and 2 bases from J, with 10 bases in between.

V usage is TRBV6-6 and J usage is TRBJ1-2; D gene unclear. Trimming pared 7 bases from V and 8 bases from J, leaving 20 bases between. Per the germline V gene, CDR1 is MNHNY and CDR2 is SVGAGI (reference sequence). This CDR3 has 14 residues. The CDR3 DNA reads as TGTGCCAGCACCGCAAACTCGGACGCCCTCGGCTACACCTTC. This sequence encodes CASTANSDALGYTF.

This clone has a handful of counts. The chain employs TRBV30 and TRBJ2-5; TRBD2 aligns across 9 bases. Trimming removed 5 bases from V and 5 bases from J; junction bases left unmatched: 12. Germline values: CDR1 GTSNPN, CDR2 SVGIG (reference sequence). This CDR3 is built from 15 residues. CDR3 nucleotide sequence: TGTGCCTGGGGCGGGGGGGCCGTGGTATTGGAGACCCAGTACTTC. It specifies CAWGGGAVVLETQYF.

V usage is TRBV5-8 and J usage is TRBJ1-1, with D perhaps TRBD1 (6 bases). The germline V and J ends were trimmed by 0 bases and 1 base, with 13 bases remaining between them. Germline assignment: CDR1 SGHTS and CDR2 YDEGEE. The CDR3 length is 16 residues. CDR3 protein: CASSLGTGNSNTEAFF. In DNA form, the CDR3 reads TGTGCCAGCAGCTTGGGCACAGGGAATTCGAACACTGAAGCTTTCTTT.